What follows describes a single T cell receptor beta chain. Its recognized antigen is unknown. Base qualities are not recorded, but no much larger clone differs from it by a single base. Donors were healthy HIV-negative adults with no recently reported acute infections or vaccinations. Every donor was a Caucasian adult residing in Nashville, Tennessee, USA. CD4+ T cells were enriched by magnetic negative selection, after which naive cells were positively selected on CD45RA and the negative fraction was taken as the memory subset. Blood was collected by leukapheresis, and PBMCs were isolated by Ficoll-Histopaque density gradient centrifugation and then cryopreserved in liquid nitrogen vapor phase. Analytical flow cytometry was used to check the purity and quantity of every magnetically sorted T cell population. Genomic DNA was isolated from every sorted fraction and measured by UV absorbance on a Nanodrop 2000c.

The germline V gene (reference sequence) supplies CDR1 GTSNPN and CDR2 SVGIG. The CDR3 contains 13 residues, cysteine and phenylalanine counted. Just the 39-base CDR3 DNA is kept, in frame starting at base 1. The trim is 1 base for V and 2 bases for J, with a gap of 9 bases between the germline ends. This specimen comes from a study of shared clonotypes between healthy human individuals (dated by TCRdb to 2018 to 2020). Some background on the complete study: A few men and a couple of women, aged 18 to 49 years, made up the cohort. Per donor, three plates each were used for CD4 naive and CD4 memory, two for CD8 naive, and one for CD8 memory. To estimate repertoire size and how much clonotype sharing occurs between individuals, the study deeply sequenced the blood TCR repertoires of about five healthy adults. To increase sequencing depth and limit assay-specific biases, TCR repertoire library preparation and sequencing were carried out by different laboratories using diverse techniques. Each donor's leukapheresis produced roughly between roughly 0.85 and 9.5 billion PBMCs.

Using the deep immunoSEQ assay, TCR CDR3 regions were amplified from genomic DNA by multiplex PCR. Genomic DNA extracted from each cell subset was distributed evenly over all wells of several immunoSEQ 96-well plates, and each plate served as one replicate. For sorted subsets, around 200 ng genomic DNA, equal to some 28,000 T cell genomes, was loaded into each replicate PCR. The purified libraries were quantified using a Qubit 3.0 fluorometer, sized with a Bioanalyzer 2100, and then quantified again using the KAPA Library Quantification kit. Every immunoSEQ 96-well plate was sequenced on a separate single-read 150-cycle Illumina NextSeq 550 flow cell. Per the authors' processing: Because the immunoSEQ output included only junctional sequences and no quality scores, the filtering could not be the same as the filtering used for full-length reads. Sequences were annotated with PyIR, a Python wrapper for IgBLAST v1.9, and V/J genes and CDR3 were assigned using IMGT germline references. Any read was removed if the V/J assignment was weak (E-value above 1e-6), the CDR3 was missing, or the read contained stop codons, out-of-frame junctions, or ambiguous translated residues. V3J clonotypes were defined as sequences sharing the same inferred V gene, J gene, and CDR3 amino acid sequence. To compute the percentage overlap between repertoires, the number of shared unique clonotypes was divided by the size of the smaller repertoire. RTK rarefaction, the Chao1 estimator, and Recon v2.1 estimates of unobserved clonotypes were used to assess repertoire richness. Generation probabilities were computed with OLGA for all TCRbeta clonotypes obtained by the gDNA method from several donors. TCRdb provides this immuneACCESS table in a form limited to in-frame rearrangements. Some clones are lacking; in checked studies, under half of them reflect an unresolved V gene, and why the rest are absent is not known. V and J calls and clone size are given by that table; D and trimming were obtained from the DNA. The sample table lists around 2,000,000 clones, 85% to 95% of them with a count of one. The ten largest make up 0.13% of the sample.

Broader findings and caveats from the paper: Pairwise subsampling led to the expectation that sequencing depth would affect the degree of clonotype sharing among donors. Larger estimated clonotype richness was generally found for naive subsets than for memory subsets. Rarefaction of sorted-subset datasets indicated incomplete sequencing despite the large sequencing depth. Roughly 5.2% of naive CD4, around 4% of naive CD8, roughly 2.4% of memory CD4, and over 0.35% of memory CD8 clonotypes were shared across a few donors. The genetic and exposure-history diversity represented was limited by the small number of donors. Compared with non-shared clonotypes, clonotypes shared by all four sorted-subset donors had higher generation probabilities. Sampling was limited to blood, and TCR repertoires in tissue likely differ from TCR repertoires in blood.

The clonotype comes from a man between 18 and 35 years old in good health. The sample comprised naive CD4+ T cells sorted from blood. This sample's cell subset or site label indicates: CD45RA+ positively selected. The V and J genes are TRBV30 and TRBJ2-7; matching of 6 bases hints at TRBD1 as the D gene. The nucleotide sequence reads as follows: TGTGCCTGGAGTGGAGCAGGGGCCTACGAGCAGTACTTC. It translates to CAWSGAGAYEQYF.